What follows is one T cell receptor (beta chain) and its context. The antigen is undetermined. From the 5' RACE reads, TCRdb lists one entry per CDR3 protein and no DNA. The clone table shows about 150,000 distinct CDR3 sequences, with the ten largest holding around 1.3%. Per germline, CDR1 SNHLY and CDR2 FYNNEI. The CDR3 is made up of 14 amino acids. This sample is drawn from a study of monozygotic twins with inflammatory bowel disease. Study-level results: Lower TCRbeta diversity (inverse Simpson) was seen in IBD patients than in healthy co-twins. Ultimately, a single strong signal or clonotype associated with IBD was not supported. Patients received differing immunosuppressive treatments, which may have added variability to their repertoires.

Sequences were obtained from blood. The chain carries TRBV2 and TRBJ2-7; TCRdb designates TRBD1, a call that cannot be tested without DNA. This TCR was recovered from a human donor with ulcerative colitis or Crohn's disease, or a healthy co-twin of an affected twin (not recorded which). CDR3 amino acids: CASSEQDRLYEQYF.